This is a list of T cell receptor beta chains from one sample in a study of control samples from healthy donors and cancer patients. TCRdb keeps only in-frame clones here, not all; method: immunoSEQ multiplex PCR. The table shows approximately 97,000 clones, with roughly 90% occurring only once. Sequenced input: blood. These receptors all stem from a human donor in good health. The donor label of this sample is uncertain. Both conserved end residues are part of each CDR3. Each record gives: CDR3 protein, CDR3 DNA, J gene, clone size, V gene, D gene. The D gene is left open where the match is weak. The size entry is marked missing in some rows and otherwise reads once, few, many or a size class.

CDR3 protein: CASSPQGKNTEAFF
CDR3 DNA: TGTGCCAGCAGTCCCCAGGGAAAGAACACTGAAGCTTTCTTT
J gene: TRBJ1-1
clone size: -
V gene: TRBV27
D gene: -

CDR3 protein: CSASKPLNGIYEQYF
CDR3 DNA: TGCAGTGCTAGTAAACCGCTTAACGGCATTTACGAGCAGTACTTC
J gene: TRBJ2-7
clone size: -
V gene: TRBV20-1
D gene: -

CDR3 protein: CASSQLAGNTDTQYF
CDR3 DNA: TGTGCCAGCAGCCAACTAGCGGGCAACACAGATACGCAGTATTTT
J gene: TRBJ2-3
clone size: -
V gene: TRBV14
D gene: TRBD2

CDR3 protein: CASSLGSPSSGYTF
CDR3 DNA: TGTGCCAGCAGCTTAGGCTCCCCTAGTTCTGGCTACACCTTC
J gene: TRBJ1-2
clone size: once
V gene: TRBV7-3
D gene: -

CDR3 protein: CASSLRRRGNTIYF
CDR3 DNA: TGTGCCAGCAGCTTACGGAGGCGTGGAAACACCATATATTTT
J gene: TRBJ1-3
clone size: -
V gene: TRBV5-6
D gene: -

CDR3 protein: CASSLGGRLTIQADTQYF
CDR3 DNA: TGTGCCAGCAGTTTGGGGGGGCGCCTCACGATCCAGGCAGATACGCAGTATTTT
J gene: TRBJ2-3
clone size: -
V gene: TRBV6-2/TRBV6-3
D gene: -

CDR3 protein: CSVEGGAGGNSGYTF
CDR3 DNA: TGCAGCGTTGAGGGAGGCGCAGGGGGCAATTCCGGCTACACCTTC
J gene: TRBJ1-2
clone size: -
V gene: TRBV29-1
D gene: TRBD1

CDR3 protein: CAISESERASSGNTIYF
CDR3 DNA: TGTGCCATCAGTGAGTCGGAGAGGGCAAGCTCTGGAAACACCATATATTTT
J gene: TRBJ1-3
clone size: -
V gene: TRBV10-3
D gene: -

CDR3 protein: CASSDETGLQAFF
CDR3 DNA: TGTGCCAGCAGTGACGAGACCGGGCTGCAAGCTTTCTTT
J gene: TRBJ1-1
clone size: -
V gene: TRBV6-4
D gene: -

CDR3 protein: CASSIGFGTGGFGGTEAFF
CDR3 DNA: TGTGCCAGTAGTATCGGTTTCGGGACAGGGGGCTTCGGGGGGACTGAAGCTTTCTTT
J gene: TRBJ1-1
clone size: -
V gene: TRBV19
D gene: TRBD1

CDR3 protein: CASSLRSGGASYEQYF
CDR3 DNA: TGTGCCAGCAGCCTACGTAGCGGGGGGGCGTCCTACGAGCAGTACTTC
J gene: TRBJ2-7
clone size: -
V gene: TRBV5-5
D gene: TRBD2

CDR3 protein: CASSWGQGDGYTF
CDR3 DNA: TGTGCCAGCAGTTGGGGACAGGGGGATGGCTACACCTTC
J gene: TRBJ1-2
clone size: -
V gene: TRBV7-6
D gene: TRBD1

CDR3 protein: CATSESQGANQPQHF
CDR3 DNA: TGTGCCACCAGTGAGTCACAGGGGGCGAATCAGCCCCAGCATTTT
J gene: TRBJ1-5
clone size: -
V gene: TRBV24-1
D gene: TRBD1

CDR3 protein: CASSPTSSGSPINEQFF
CDR3 DNA: TGTGCCAGCAGCCCAACCTCAAGCGGCTCACCCATAAATGAGCAGTTCTTC
J gene: TRBJ2-1
clone size: once
V gene: TRBV4-2
D gene: -

CDR3 protein: CASSFNSMNTEAFF
CDR3 DNA: TGTGCCAGCAGTTTCAATTCAATGAACACTGAAGCTTTCTTT
J gene: TRBJ1-1
clone size: -
V gene: TRBV28
D gene: -

CDR3 protein: CASSFRGTEAFF
CDR3 DNA: TGTGCCAGCAGCTTTAGGGGCACTGAAGCTTTCTTT
J gene: TRBJ1-1
clone size: -
V gene: TRBV11-2
D gene: -

CDR3 protein: CASSLTANFRGPTETQYF
CDR3 DNA: TGCGCCAGCAGCTTGACGGCTAACTTCAGGGGGCCGACGGAGACCCAGTACTTC
J gene: TRBJ2-5
clone size: -
V gene: TRBV5-1
D gene: TRBD1

CDR3 protein: CASSRHRAQNTEAFF
CDR3 DNA: TGTGCCAGCAGCCGACACAGGGCCCAGAACACTGAAGCTTTCTTT
J gene: TRBJ1-1
clone size: -
V gene: TRBV14
D gene: -

CDR3 protein: CAIGEASTYEQYF
CDR3 DNA: TGTGCCATCGGGGAGGCCAGTACCTACGAGCAGTACTTC
J gene: TRBJ2-7
clone size: -
V gene: TRBV10-3
D gene: -

CDR3 protein: CASSQPQDRSSYNSPLHF
CDR3 DNA: TGTGCCAGCAGCCAACCCCAGGACAGGAGCTCCTATAATTCACCCCTCCACTTT
J gene: TRBJ1-6
clone size: -
V gene: TRBV4-2
D gene: TRBD1

CDR3 protein: CASSYLVLAGGTDTQYF
CDR3 DNA: TGTGCCAGCTCCTACCTGGTCCTAGCGGGGGGCACAGATACGCAGTATTTT
J gene: TRBJ2-3
clone size: -
V gene: TRBV18
D gene: TRBD2

CDR3 protein: CASRGGNNQPQHF
CDR3 DNA: TGTGCCAGTCGGGGGGGCAACAATCAGCCCCAGCATTTT
J gene: TRBJ1-5
clone size: -
V gene: TRBV19
D gene: -

CDR3 protein: CASSGPGGPLDTQYF
CDR3 DNA: TGCGCCAGCAGTGGTCCAGGGGGCCCATTGGATACGCAGTATTTT
J gene: TRBJ2-3
clone size: once
V gene: TRBV10-2
D gene: TRBD1

CDR3 protein: CASCCVLGGVNTGELFF
CDR3 DNA: TGTGCCAGCTGTTGTGTACTTGGGGGGGTGAACACCGGGGAGCTGTTTTTT
J gene: TRBJ2-2
clone size: -
V gene: TRBV7-9
D gene: TRBD2

CDR3 protein: CASRYEAYEQYF
CDR3 DNA: TGCGCCAGCAGATACGAAGCCTACGAGCAGTACTTC
J gene: TRBJ2-7
clone size: -
V gene: TRBV5-1
D gene: -

CDR3 protein: CASSLRQGLIGEQFF
CDR3 DNA: TGCGCCAGCAGCTTAAGGCAGGGTTTGATCGGTGAGCAGTTCTTC
J gene: TRBJ2-1
clone size: -
V gene: TRBV5-1
D gene: -

CDR3 protein: CASRKQGETQYF
CDR3 DNA: TGTGCCAGTAGAAAACAGGGCGAGACGCAGTATTTT
J gene: TRBJ2-3
clone size: -
V gene: TRBV19
D gene: -

CDR3 protein: CASSAVRTGPRAKTQYF
CDR3 DNA: TGTGCCAGCAGTGCCGTACGGACCGGCCCGAGGGCGAAGACCCAGTACTTC
J gene: TRBJ2-5
clone size: -
V gene: TRBV2
D gene: -

CDR3 protein: CASSLGDRSSYEQYF
CDR3 DNA: TGCGCCAGCAGCTTGGGTGATCGGAGCTCCTACGAGCAGTACTTC
J gene: TRBJ2-7
clone size: -
V gene: TRBV5-1
D gene: -

CDR3 protein: CACDRGSNQPQHF
CDR3 DNA: TGTGCCTGCGACAGGGGAAGCAATCAGCCCCAGCATTTT
J gene: TRBJ1-5
clone size: -
V gene: TRBV30
D gene: TRBD1

CDR3 protein: CASSYSVGKPQHF
CDR3 DNA: TGTGCCAGCAGTTACAGTGTGGGAAAGCCCCAGCATTTT
J gene: TRBJ1-5
clone size: few
V gene: TRBV6-5
D gene: -

CDR3 protein: CASSKSRDGGTGELFF
CDR3 DNA: TGCGCCAGCAGTAAAAGCAGGGACGGTGGAACCGGGGAGCTGTTTTTT
J gene: TRBJ2-2
clone size: -
V gene: TRBV10-1
D gene: -

CDR3 protein: CASCLGGNEQFF
CDR3 DNA: TGTGCCAGCTGCCTCGGAGGTAATGAGCAGTTCTTC
J gene: TRBJ2-1
clone size: once
V gene: TRBV6-5
D gene: -

CDR3 protein: CAWSVASGLGWETQYF
CDR3 DNA: TGTGCCTGGAGTGTGGCGTCAGGACTAGGCTGGGAGACCCAGTACTTC
J gene: TRBJ2-5
clone size: -
V gene: TRBV30
D gene: TRBD2

CDR3 protein: CASSPLETQYF
CDR3 DNA: TGTGCCAGCAGTCCCTTAGAGACCCAGTACTTC
J gene: TRBJ2-5
clone size: once
V gene: TRBV6-1
D gene: -

CDR3 protein: CASSQAKGQGLGNTIYF
CDR3 DNA: TGCGCCAGCAGCCAAGCCAAGGGACAGGGTCTTGGAAACACCATATATTTT
J gene: TRBJ1-3
clone size: -
V gene: TRBV4-1
D gene: TRBD1

CDR3 protein: CASSSLGQGAGETQYF
CDR3 DNA: TGTGCCAGCAGCTCACTGGGGCAGGGGGCGGGAGAGACCCAGTACTTC
J gene: TRBJ2-5
clone size: -
V gene: TRBV7-2
D gene: TRBD1

CDR3 protein: CASSLGSGQALGEQYF
CDR3 DNA: TGTGCCAGCAGCTTAGGTTCTGGACAAGCCTTAGGTGAGCAGTACTTC
J gene: TRBJ2-7
clone size: -
V gene: TRBV7-9
D gene: -

CDR3 protein: CASSLAPRTNRGETQYF
CDR3 DNA: TGTGCCAGCAGCTTAGCCCCGAGGACTAACCGGGGTGAGACCCAGTACTTC
J gene: TRBJ2-5
clone size: -
V gene: TRBV7-6
D gene: -

CDR3 protein: CASSPTVTDTQYF
CDR3 DNA: TGTGCCAGCAGCCCGACAGTCACAGATACGCAGTATTTT
J gene: TRBJ2-3
clone size: -
V gene: TRBV11-3
D gene: -

CDR3 protein: CASSSRQGNQPQHF
CDR3 DNA: TGTGCCAGCAGCAGCAGACAGGGTAATCAGCCCCAGCATTTT
J gene: TRBJ1-5
clone size: -
V gene: TRBV5-6
D gene: TRBD1

CDR3 protein: CASSPRDRGQPQHF
CDR3 DNA: TGTGCCAGCTCACCCAGGGACAGGGGTCAGCCCCAGCATTTT
J gene: TRBJ1-5
clone size: -
V gene: TRBV18
D gene: TRBD1

CDR3 protein: CASSNPGIGTEAFF
CDR3 DNA: TGTGCCAGCAGTAATCCGGGAATCGGGACTGAAGCTTTCTTT
J gene: TRBJ1-1
clone size: -
V gene: TRBV2
D gene: -

CDR3 protein: CASSEGFLENTGELFF
CDR3 DNA: TGTGCCAGCAGTGAAGGTTTCCTTGAGAACACCGGGGAGCTGTTTTTT
J gene: TRBJ2-2
clone size: once
V gene: TRBV6-1
D gene: -

CDR3 protein: CASTIGTGELFF
CDR3 DNA: TGTGCCAGCACCATCGGGACAGGGGAGCTGTTTTTT
J gene: TRBJ2-2
clone size: -
V gene: TRBV12-3/TRBV12-4
D gene: -

CDR3 protein: CASSNTPGGGTDTQYF
CDR3 DNA: TGTGCCAGCAGCAACACCCCAGGGGGGGGCACAGATACGCAGTATTTT
J gene: TRBJ2-3
clone size: -
V gene: TRBV3-1/TRBV3-2
D gene: -

CDR3 protein: CASSIPRVRGYGYTF
CDR3 DNA: TGTGCCAGTAGTATTCCGCGGGTGCGAGGGTATGGCTACACCTTC
J gene: TRBJ1-2
clone size: -
V gene: TRBV19
D gene: -

CDR3 protein: CASRRDNSGNTIYF
CDR3 DNA: TGTGCCAGTCGTAGGGACAACTCTGGAAACACCATATATTTT
J gene: TRBJ1-3
clone size: -
V gene: TRBV19
D gene: -

CDR3 protein: CASSESTRYQTSGPQHF
CDR3 DNA: TGCGCCAGCAGTGAGTCGACTCGATACCAGACTTCCGGGCCCCAGCATTTT
J gene: TRBJ1-5
clone size: -
V gene: TRBV10-2
D gene: -

CDR3 protein: CASSVGTGNGNQPQHF
CDR3 DNA: TGTGCCAGCAGCGTCGGGACAGGGAATGGAAATCAGCCCCAGCATTTT
J gene: TRBJ1-5
clone size: -
V gene: TRBV9
D gene: TRBD1

CDR3 protein: CAWSVQGFGGNQPQHF
CDR3 DNA: TGTGCCTGGAGTGTACAAGGGTTCGGGGGCAATCAGCCCCAGCATTTT
J gene: TRBJ1-5
clone size: -
V gene: TRBV30
D gene: -

CDR3 protein: CASSQGWGAASYNEQFF
CDR3 DNA: TGTGCCAGCAGTCAGGGGTGGGGGGCTGCCTCCTACAATGAGCAGTTCTTC
J gene: TRBJ2-1
clone size: -
V gene: TRBV6-2/TRBV6-3
D gene: -

CDR3 protein: CASSFSENGNYNEQFF
CDR3 DNA: TGCGCCAGCAGCTTTTCGGAAAACGGAAACTACAATGAGCAGTTCTTC
J gene: TRBJ2-1
clone size: -
V gene: TRBV5-1
D gene: -